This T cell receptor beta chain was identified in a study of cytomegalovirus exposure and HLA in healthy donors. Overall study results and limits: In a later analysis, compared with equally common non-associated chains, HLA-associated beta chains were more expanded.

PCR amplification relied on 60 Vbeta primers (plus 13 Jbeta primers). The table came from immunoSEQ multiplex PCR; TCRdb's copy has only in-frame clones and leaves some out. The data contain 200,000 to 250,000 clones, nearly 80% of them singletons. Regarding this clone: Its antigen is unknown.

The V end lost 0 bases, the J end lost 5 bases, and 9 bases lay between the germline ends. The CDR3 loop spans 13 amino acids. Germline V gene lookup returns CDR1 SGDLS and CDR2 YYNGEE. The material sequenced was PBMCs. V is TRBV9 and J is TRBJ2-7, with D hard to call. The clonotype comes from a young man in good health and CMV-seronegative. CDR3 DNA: TGTGCCAGCAGCGTAGGGCTGGCCCACGAGCAGTACTTC. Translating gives CASSVGLAHEQYF.